The 21 T cell receptor beta chains below all came from one sample that was sequenced in a study of cytomegalovirus exposure and HLA in healthy donors. PCR primers comprised 60 Vbeta and 13 Jbeta primers. The table came from immunoSEQ multiplex PCR; TCRdb's copy has only in-frame clones and leaves some out. The sample comprises a few hundred thousand clones, around 75% of which are singletons, and 1.5% to 2% rests with the top ten. Sequenced sample: PBMCs. The origin of the receptors is a woman under 40 in good health and CMV-seronegative.

The chain couples TRBV5-8 to TRBJ1-4; a weak D match, TRBD1 (5 bases). V was pared by 3 bases and J by 8 bases, with 17 bases between. Germline values: CDR1 SGHTS, CDR2 YDEGEE. This CDR3 comprises 15 residues. The CDR3 sequence: CASSSWGYAGEKLFF. CDR3 coding DNA: TGTGCCAGCAGCTCGTGGGGGTATGCGGGGGAAAAACTGTTTTTT.

A word on this clone: One end of the junction is discordant with germline, which a read error may explain. Other nucleotide sequences in the sample specify the same CDR3. The chain carries TRBV19 and TRBJ1-6; 8 bases agree with TRBD1. Germline V lookup: CDR1 LNHDA, CDR2 SQIVND (reference sequence). CDR3 length: 15 residues. CDR3 nucleotide sequence: TGTGCCAGTAGTATTTCAGGGGGCAGCAATTCCCCCCTCCACTTT. It encodes CASSISGGSNSPLHF.

On this clone: One end of the junction varies from germline; a read error may be responsible. The V gene is TRBV7-3, the J gene TRBJ2-1, with 7 bases lining up with TRBD2. The germline V gene has CDR1 SGHTA and CDR2 FQGTGA. The CDR3 totals 15 residues. CDR3: CASSPRSGAYNEQLF. CDR3 coding DNA: TGTGCCAGCAGCCCGAGAAGCGGGGCCTACAATGAGCAGCTCTTC.

The chain couples TRBV7-9 to TRBJ1-4, with TRBD1 matching 9 bases. The V gene end was trimmed by 1 base and the J gene end by 7 bases; junction bases not matched to a gene: 13. CDR1 and CDR2 from the germline V gene are SEHNR and FQNEAQ (reference sequence). This CDR3 spans 18 amino acids. CDR3 coding DNA: TGTGCCAGCAGCTTAGGGACTAAACAGGGGGCCGACGGTGAAAAACTGTTTTTT. It specifies CASSLGTKQGADGEKLFF.

This sequence joins TRBV5-4 and TRBJ2-7; 12 bases map to TRBD2. Germline V gene lookup returns CDR1 SGHNT and CDR2 YYREEE (reference sequence). The CDR3 spans 16 residues. V shed 4 bases and J 2 bases; nucleotides not matched to a gene: 7. The CDR3 here is CASSLTSGGPPYEQYF. The CDR3 nucleotides are TGTGCCAGCAGCCTCACTAGCGGGGGGCCCCCCTACGAGCAGTACTTC. The full variable domain, completed using reference TRBV5-4 and TRBJ2-7, is ETGVTQSPTHLIKTRGQQVTLRCSSQSGHNTVSWYQQALGQGPQFIFQYYREEENGRGNFPPRFSGLQFPNYSSELNVNALELDDSALYLCASSLTSGGPPYEQYFGPGTRLTVT.

This sequence joins TRBV2 and TRBJ2-2; D is ambiguous. Germline CDR1 and CDR2: SNHLY and FYNNEI. The V gene lost 0 bases and the J gene lost 7 bases, with 12 bases spanning the gap. This CDR3 spans 15 amino acids. The CDR3 is CASSEAPIGLGELFF. CDR3 nucleotides: TGTGCCAGCAGTGAAGCTCCTATTGGGCTCGGGGAGCTGTTTTTT.

The J gene is TRBJ1-1, the V gene TRBV6-1; D gene uncertain. The V gene's germline CDR1 is MNHNS and CDR2 SASEGT. The CDR3 consists of 14 residues. Trimming left V 3 bases short and J 10 bases short, with 18 bases between. In DNA form, the CDR3 reads TGTGCCAGCAGTGATGTGTCAGTTACCATGTTAGCTTTCTTT. This gives the protein CASSDVSVTMLAFF.

This chain joins TRBV7-2 and TRBJ2-2, with D possibly matching TRBD2 (6 bases). The CDR3 loop spans 16 amino acids. V was trimmed by 5 bases and J by 0 bases, leaving 13 bases between them. Germline CDR1 reads SGHTA; CDR2 reads FQGNSA. The DNA for the CDR3 is TGTGCCAGCAGCCAAAGGGGCGGGGCGAACACCGGGGAGCTGTTTTTT. Protein product: CASSQRGGANTGELFF.

The genes are TRBV4-1 and TRBJ1-1; TRBD1 might be the D (6 bases). CDR1 is MGHRA and CDR2 is YSYEKL in the germline V gene. V lost 1 base and J lost 0, with 12 bases in between. The CDR3 spans 16 residues. The CDR3 sequence: CASSQGLQGLNTEAFF. The CDR3, as DNA: TGCGCCAGCAGCCAAGGTTTGCAGGGGCTGAACACTGAAGCTTTCTTT.

V usage is TRBV29-1 and J usage is TRBJ2-5, with D perhaps matching TRBD1 (7 bases). V shed 4 bases and J shed 1 base, with 13 bases lying between them. Germline V gives CDR1 SQVTM, CDR2 ANQGSEA. This CDR3 has 14 residues. DNA of the CDR3: TGCAGCGTTGGGACAGGAGGGGGCCAAGAGACCCAGTACTTC. It codes for CSVGTGGGQETQYF.

The genes are TRBV6-5 and TRBJ1-2, with TRBD1 identical over 7 bases. V shed 6 bases and J 8 bases; nucleotides not matched to a gene: 9. Germline assignment: CDR1 MNHEY and CDR2 SVGAGI. This CDR3 spans 13 amino acids. CDR3 sequence reads: CASSDDRVAGYTF. The CDR3 DNA reads TGTGCCAGCAGCGATGACAGGGTTGCCGGCTACACCTTC.

V gene TRBV30 combines with J gene TRBJ2-1; 7 bases are a match to TRBD1. The ends lost 0 bases at V and 6 bases at J; junction bases unmatched: 2. The CDR3 is 13 residues long. Germline CDR1 GTSNPN, CDR2 SVGIG (reference sequence). The CDR3 sequence is CAWSVGGRNEQFF. The CDR3 nucleotides are TGTGCCTGGAGTGTAGGGGGCCGCAATGAGCAGTTCTTC.

The rearrangement links TRBV7-8 to TRBJ2-5; unclear D gene. The germline CDR1 and CDR2 sequences are SGHVS and FQNEAQ. The CDR3 spans 14 residues. V lost 4 bases and J 5 bases, leaving 14 bases between the germline ends. This CDR3 is CASSSGSPTETQYF. CDR3 DNA: TGTGCCAGCAGCTCCGGTTCTCCCACGGAGACCCAGTACTTC.

The chain has TRBV7-9 and TRBJ1-1; D ambiguous. The CDR3 is made up of 14 amino acids. The V end was cut by 8 bases, the J end by 3 bases, with 16 bases between. In germline, CDR1 is SEHNR, CDR2 FQNEAQ (reference sequence). The CDR3 loop reads CASGLSRGDTEAFF. CDR3 bases: TGTGCCAGCGGATTGTCCCGGGGAGACACTGAAGCTTTCTTT.

The chain links TRBV6-5 to TRBJ1-1; D ambiguous. The CDR3 has 14 amino acids. Per germline, CDR1 MNHEY and CDR2 SVGAGI. Between the trimmed V and J ends, which lost 10 bases and 2 bases, there was a span of 17 bases. The CDR3 DNA sequence: TGTGCCACCCAACCGACTCGTAGAAACACTGAAGCTTTCTTT. It is translated as CATQPTRRNTEAFF.

Notes on this clone: The same CDR3 also results from other DNA sequences found in this sample. Here the CDR3 reads CASSFSGTSGTDTQYF. The CDR3 DNA reads TGTGCCAGCAGCTTTTCCGGGACTAGCGGGACAGATACGCAGTATTTT. The gene calls are TRBV7-9 and TRBJ2-3; 12 bases agree with TRBD2. CDR3 length equals 16 residues. Germline loops: CDR1 SEHNR, CDR2 FQNEAQ (reference sequence). Trimming at V came to 3 bases and at J to 3 bases, leaving 4 bases not matched to a gene.

The chain has TRBV27 and TRBJ2-5; TRBD2 is a possible D gene (6 bases). The J call may be faulty, since TRBJ2-7 better matches the DNA end. The germline gives CDR1 MNHEY, CDR2 SMNVEV (reference sequence). The CDR3 sequence is 16 residues long. CDR3 protein: CASSPGTPSGVYEQYF. CDR3 DNA: TGTGCCAGCAGTCCCGGGACGCCTTCGGGGGTCTACGAGCAGTACTTC.

The CDR3 region is CASSLTAGQGVGYYGYTF. DNA for the CDR3: TGTGCCAGCAGCCTAACTGCGGGACAGGGGGTTGGCTACTATGGCTACACCTTC. This sequence joins TRBV7-8 and TRBJ1-2; TRBD1 matches 11 bases. Trimming removed 5 bases from V and 3 bases from J; junction bases left unmatched: 14. The germline gives CDR1 SGHVS, CDR2 FQNEAQ. The CDR3 length is 18 residues.

The gene calls are TRBV6-6 and TRBJ2-3; possible D gene TRBD2, 5 bases. CDR1 is MNHNY and CDR2 is SVGAGI in the germline V gene (reference sequence). The CDR3 is 13 amino acids. V gave up 7 bases and J gave up 6 bases, with 14 bases separating them. The CDR3 DNA sequence: TGTGCCAGCAAGACCCCGGGAACCGATACGCAGTATTTT. Protein sequence: CASKTPGTDTQYF.

The rearrangement joins TRBV16 to TRBJ1-2, with 7 bases fitting TRBD1. Per the germline V gene, CDR1 is KGHSY and CDR2 is FQNENV. This CDR3 has 15 residues. J lost 4 bases, V lost 5 bases, and 10 bases had no gene match. Here the CDR3 DNA reads TGTGCCAGCAGCAAACTAACAGGGGAAGGCTATGGCTACACCTTC. Translating gives CASSKLTGEGYGYTF.

The chain joins TRBV7-9 to TRBJ1-1; 7 nucleotides agree with TRBD1. Germline CDR1 and CDR2: SEHNR and FQNEAQ (reference sequence). The CDR3 length is 17 residues. Trimming removed 7 bases from V and 0 bases from J; junction bases left unmatched: 14. Written as DNA, the CDR3 is TGTGCCAGCACCGACTTCACAAACAGGGGAGTGAACACTGAAGCTTTCTTT. Protein sequence: CASTDFTNRGVNTEAFF.